The clone carrying this TCR beta chain was observed a handful of times. Its cognate antigen is unknown. The CDR3 totals 15 residues. The germline CDR1 and CDR2 sequences are SEHNR and FQNEAQ (reference sequence). V lost 3 bases and J lost 3; bases outside the gene matches: 4. The investigators reverse transcribed all of the isolated RNA, so they sequenced expressed TCRB transcripts. Assay: immunoSEQ multiplex PCR; the TCRdb copy retains only in-frame clones and omits some. The profile covers roughly 400,000 clones, with more than 11% appearing a single time and approximately 0.038% taken by the ten largest. The sample comes from a study of beta chain features in type 1 diabetes. Study-level results: Within the patient group, naive, central memory and Treg TCRB repertoires appeared more similar to each other than within healthy donors. Type 1 diabetes patients had TCRB CDR3s that were shorter (moderately but significantly so) in all four CD4+ subsets.

The specimen was naive CD4+ T cells from blood. This chain links TRBV7-9 with TRBJ2-1; TRBD1 matches 8 bases. This clonotype was sampled from a man aged 25 to 40 in good health. Here the CDR3 reads CASSFRDRIYNEQFF. In DNA, the CDR3 is TGTGCCAGCAGCTTTCGGGACAGGATCTACAATGAGCAGTTCTTC.